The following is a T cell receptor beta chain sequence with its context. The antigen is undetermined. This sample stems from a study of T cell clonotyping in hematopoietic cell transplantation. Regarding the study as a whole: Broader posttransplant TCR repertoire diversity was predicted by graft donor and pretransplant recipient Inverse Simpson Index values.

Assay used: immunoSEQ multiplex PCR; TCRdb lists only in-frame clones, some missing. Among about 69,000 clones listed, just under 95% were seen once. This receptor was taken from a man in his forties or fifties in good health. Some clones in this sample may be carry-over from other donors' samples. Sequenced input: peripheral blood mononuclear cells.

The CDR3 region is CASSEDRGDREFF. In DNA, the CDR3 is TGTGCCAGCAGCGAGGACCGGGGGGACCGAGAGTTCTTC. This sequence joins TRBV2 and TRBJ2-1; 7 positions agree with TRBD2. Germline V gene lookup returns CDR1 SNHLY and CDR2 FYNNEI. The CDR3 runs 13 residues. V gave up 6 bases and J gave up 14 bases; unmatched junction bases: 13.